This T cell receptor beta chain was captured by sequencing in a study of blood T cell repertoires in COVID-19. Study as a whole: Spain, Italy and the United States supplied samples that represented acute and convalescent COVID-19.

The CDR3 consists of 14 residues. V was clipped by 2 bases and J by 3 bases, with 8 bases between them. Looked up from germline, CDR1 is ENHRY and CDR2 is SYGVKD. Produced via immunoSEQ multiplex PCR; TCRdb's table is partial and in-frame only. The sample includes 220,000 or so clones, 90% of them seen just once. The source of this sequence is a man younger than 40 who had been exposed to COVID-19. The sequencing sample was made of PBMCs or T cells enriched from blood (not recorded which). The rearrangement joins TRBV10-3 to TRBJ1-5; D perhaps matches TRBD1 (5 bases). In DNA, the CDR3 is TGTGCCATCAGTGAGGACAGCCACAATCAGCCCCAGCATTTT. Protein sequence: CAISEDSHNQPQHF.